This T cell receptor (beta chain) came from a study of T cell responses to AZD1222 COVID-19 vaccine. Trimming removed 3 bases at V and 4 bases at J, with 21 bases between. The CDR3 extends over 18 amino acids. CDR1 and CDR2 (germline): SGHVS, FQNEAQ. Sequenced by immunoSEQ multiplex PCR; TCRdb stores in-frame clones only, minus some. Altogether around 99,000 clones are present, over 85% being singletons, with the ten largest covering over 9.5%. Sequenced here: peripheral blood, sampled on day 0 of AZD1222 vaccination. The chain employs TRBV7-8 and TRBJ1-4; D remains unclear. The receptor was isolated from an adult in good health. The chain's CDR3 is CASSLWPALRQVNEKLFF. The CDR3 DNA follows: TGTGCCAGCAGCTTGTGGCCCGCTCTACGGCAGGTTAATGAAAAACTGTTTTTT.